This T cell receptor (beta chain) was sequenced during a study of blood T cell repertoires in COVID-19. Background on the study: Specimens from acute and convalescent COVID-19 originated in the United States, Italy and Spain.

This clone appeared a single time. In the authors' methods: For nucleated cells, counts were estimated from reference gene primer amplification. Sequencing used immunoSEQ multiplex PCR; TCRdb keeps in-frame clones, though not all of them. V and J calls plus clone size are reproduced from that table; the DNA served to infer D and trimming. This table holds some 130,000 clones, about nine tenths found once. In germline, CDR1 is SGHRS, CDR2 YFSETQ. The trim removed 0 bases at V and 2 bases at J, leaving 1 base unmatched. CDR3 length equals 15 residues. This sequence joins TRBV5-1 and TRBJ2-2; 7 nucleotides agree with TRBD2. The origin of this receptor is a man aged 45 to 65 with active COVID-19. Material for sequencing was peripheral blood. The CDR3 region has the DNA TGCGCCAGCAGCTTGGCTAGCGGAAACACCGGGGAGCTGTTTTTT. Its protein is CASSLASGNTGELFF.